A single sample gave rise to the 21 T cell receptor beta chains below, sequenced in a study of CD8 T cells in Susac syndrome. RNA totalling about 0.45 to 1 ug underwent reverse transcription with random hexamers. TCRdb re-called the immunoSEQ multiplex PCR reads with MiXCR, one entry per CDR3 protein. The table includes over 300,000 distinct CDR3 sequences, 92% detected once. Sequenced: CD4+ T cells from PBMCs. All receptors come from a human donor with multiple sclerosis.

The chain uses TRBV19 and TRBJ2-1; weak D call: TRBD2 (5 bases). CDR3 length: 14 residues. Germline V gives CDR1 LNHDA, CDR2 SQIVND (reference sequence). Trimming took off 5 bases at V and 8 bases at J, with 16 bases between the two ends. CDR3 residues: CASSPPGSSDEQFF. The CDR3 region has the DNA TGTGCCAGTAGTCCCCCGGGCAGTAGCGATGAGCAGTTCTTC.

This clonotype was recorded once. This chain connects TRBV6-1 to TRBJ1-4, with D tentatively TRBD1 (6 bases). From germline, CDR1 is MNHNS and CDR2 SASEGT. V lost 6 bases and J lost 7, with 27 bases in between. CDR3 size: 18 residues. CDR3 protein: CASSRGGAGLGEAEKLFF. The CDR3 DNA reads TGTGCCAGCAGCCGGGGGGGGGCCGGCCTCGGAGAGGCTGAAAAACTGTTTTTT.

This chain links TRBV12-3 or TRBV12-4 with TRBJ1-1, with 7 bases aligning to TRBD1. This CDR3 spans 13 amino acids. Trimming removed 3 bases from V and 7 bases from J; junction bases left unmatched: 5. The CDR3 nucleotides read TGTGCCAGCAGTTTGACAGGGAACGGTGAAGCTTTCTTT. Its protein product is CASSLTGNGEAFF.

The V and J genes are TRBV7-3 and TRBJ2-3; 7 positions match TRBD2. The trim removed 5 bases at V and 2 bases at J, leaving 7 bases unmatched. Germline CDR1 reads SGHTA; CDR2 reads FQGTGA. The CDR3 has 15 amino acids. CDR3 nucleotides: TGTGCCAGCAGCCACCAAGCGGGACCCACAGATACGCAGTATTTT. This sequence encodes CASSHQAGPTDTQYF. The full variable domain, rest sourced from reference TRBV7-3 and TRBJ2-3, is GAGVSQTPSNKVTEKGKYVELRCDPISGHTALYWYRQSLGQGPEFLIYFQGTGAADDSGLPNDRFFAVRPEGSVSTLKIQRTERGDSAVYLCASSHQAGPTDTQYFGPGTRLTVL.

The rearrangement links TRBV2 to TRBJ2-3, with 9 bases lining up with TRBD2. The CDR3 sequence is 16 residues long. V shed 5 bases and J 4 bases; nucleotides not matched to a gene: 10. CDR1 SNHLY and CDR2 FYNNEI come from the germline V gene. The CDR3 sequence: CASSPLAGGPPDTQYF. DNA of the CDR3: TGTGCCAGCAGTCCACTCGCGGGAGGGCCCCCAGATACGCAGTATTTT.

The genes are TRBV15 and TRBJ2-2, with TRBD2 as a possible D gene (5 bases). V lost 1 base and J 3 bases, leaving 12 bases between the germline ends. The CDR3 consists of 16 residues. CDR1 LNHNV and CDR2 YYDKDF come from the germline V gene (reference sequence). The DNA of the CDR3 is TGTGCCACCAGCAGAGGACTACTTAGGGACACCGGGGAGCTGTTTTTT. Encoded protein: CATSRGLLRDTGELFF.

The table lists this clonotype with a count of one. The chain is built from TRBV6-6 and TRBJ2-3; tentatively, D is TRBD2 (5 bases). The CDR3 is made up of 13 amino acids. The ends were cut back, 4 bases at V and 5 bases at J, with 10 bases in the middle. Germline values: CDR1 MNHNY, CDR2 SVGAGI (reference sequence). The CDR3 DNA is TGTGCCAGCAGTTCGACTACCTTAGATACGCAGTATTTT. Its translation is CASSSTTLDTQYF.

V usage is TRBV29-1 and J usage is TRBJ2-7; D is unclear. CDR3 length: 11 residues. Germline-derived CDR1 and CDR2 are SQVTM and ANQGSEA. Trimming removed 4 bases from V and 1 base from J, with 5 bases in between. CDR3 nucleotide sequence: TGCAGCGTTGTGGGTTCCTACGAGCAGTACTTC. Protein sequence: CSVVGSYEQYF.

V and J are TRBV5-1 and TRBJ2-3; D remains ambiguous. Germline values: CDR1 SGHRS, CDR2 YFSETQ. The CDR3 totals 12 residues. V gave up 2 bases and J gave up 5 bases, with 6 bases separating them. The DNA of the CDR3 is TGCGCCAGCAGCTTTAACCAAGATACGCAGTATTTT. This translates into CASSFNQDTQYF.

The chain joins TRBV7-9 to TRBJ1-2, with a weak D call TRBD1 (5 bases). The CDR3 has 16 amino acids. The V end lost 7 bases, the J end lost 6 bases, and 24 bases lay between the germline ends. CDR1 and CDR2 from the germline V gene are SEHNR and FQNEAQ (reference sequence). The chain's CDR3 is CASTLGGGFRGDGYTF. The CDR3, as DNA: TGTGCCAGCACTTTGGGAGGCGGGTTTCGAGGGGATGGCTACACCTTC.

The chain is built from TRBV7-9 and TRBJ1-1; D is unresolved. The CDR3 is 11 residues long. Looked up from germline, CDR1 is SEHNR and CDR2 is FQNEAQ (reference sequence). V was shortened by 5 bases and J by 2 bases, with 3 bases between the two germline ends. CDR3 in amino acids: CASSDNTEAFF. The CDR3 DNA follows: TGTGCCAGCAGCGACAACACTGAAGCTTTCTTT.

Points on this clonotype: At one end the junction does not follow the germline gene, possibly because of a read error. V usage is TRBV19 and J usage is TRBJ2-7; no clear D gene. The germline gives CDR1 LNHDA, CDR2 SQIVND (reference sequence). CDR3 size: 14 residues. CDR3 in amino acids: CASSIGPTNYEQYF. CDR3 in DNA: TGTGCCAGTAGCATAGGCCCTACCAACTACGAGCAGTACTTC.

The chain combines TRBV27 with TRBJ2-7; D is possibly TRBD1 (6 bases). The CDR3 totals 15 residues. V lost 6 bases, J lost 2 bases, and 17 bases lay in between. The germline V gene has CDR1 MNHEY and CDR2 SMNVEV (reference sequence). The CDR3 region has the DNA TGTGCCAGCAGACCCCGTCCTGGACAGACCTACGAGCAGTACTTC. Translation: CASRPRPGQTYEQYF.

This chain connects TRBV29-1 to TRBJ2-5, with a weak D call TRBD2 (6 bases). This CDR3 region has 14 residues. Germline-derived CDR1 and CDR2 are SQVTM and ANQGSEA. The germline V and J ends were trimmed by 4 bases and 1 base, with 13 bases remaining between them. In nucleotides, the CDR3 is TGCAGCGTTGTGGGGAGGTCTTTCCAAGAGACCCAGTACTTC. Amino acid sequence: CSVVGRSFQETQYF.

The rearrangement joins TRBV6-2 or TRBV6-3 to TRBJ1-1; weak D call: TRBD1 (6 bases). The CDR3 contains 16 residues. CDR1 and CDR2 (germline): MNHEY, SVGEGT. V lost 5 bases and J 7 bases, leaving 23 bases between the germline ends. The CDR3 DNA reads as TGTGCCAGCAGTGATCGGGGGCGCGGGAATACCGATGAAGCTTTCTTT. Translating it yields CASSDRGRGNTDEAFF.

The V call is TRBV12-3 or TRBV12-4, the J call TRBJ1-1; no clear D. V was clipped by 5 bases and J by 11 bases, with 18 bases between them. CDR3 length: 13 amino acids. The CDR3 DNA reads TGTGCCAGCAGTCCTCAGGTTCCTTACGAGGCTTTCTTT. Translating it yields CASSPQVPYEAFF.

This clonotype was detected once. CDR3 bases: TGTGCCAGCACGCTACTTGGGAAATTTGACAATGAGCAGTTCTTC. Its translation is CASTLLGKFDNEQFF. The chain links TRBV2 to TRBJ2-1; D call uncertain. This CDR3 has 15 residues. Germline loops: CDR1 SNHLY, CDR2 FYNNEI. V dropped 7 bases and J dropped 5 bases, with 18 bases sitting between them.

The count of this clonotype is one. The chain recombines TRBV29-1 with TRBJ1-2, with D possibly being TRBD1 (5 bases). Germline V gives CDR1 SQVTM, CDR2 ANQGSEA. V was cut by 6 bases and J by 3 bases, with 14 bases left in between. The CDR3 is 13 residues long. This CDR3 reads CSVTVSRDYGYTF. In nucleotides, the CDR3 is TGCAGCGTGACAGTTTCAAGGGACTATGGCTACACCTTC.

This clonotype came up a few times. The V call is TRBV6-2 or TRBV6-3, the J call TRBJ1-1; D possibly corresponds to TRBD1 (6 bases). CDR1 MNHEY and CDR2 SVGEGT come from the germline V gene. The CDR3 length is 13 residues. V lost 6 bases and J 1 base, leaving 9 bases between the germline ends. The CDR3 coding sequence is TGTGCCAGCAGCCAGGGGCCGAACACTGAAGCTTTCTTT. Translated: CASSQGPNTEAFF.

CDR3 amino acids: CSVVGSGDRAEKQFF. The CDR3 nucleotides read TGCAGCGTTGTGGGGTCGGGTGATAGAGCGGAAAAGCAGTTCTTC. This chain joins TRBV29-1 and TRBJ2-1; tentative D call: TRBD2 (5 bases). Germline CDR1 reads SQVTM; CDR2 reads ANQGSEA. V was clipped by 4 bases and J by 11 bases, with 24 bases between them. The CDR3 totals 15 residues.

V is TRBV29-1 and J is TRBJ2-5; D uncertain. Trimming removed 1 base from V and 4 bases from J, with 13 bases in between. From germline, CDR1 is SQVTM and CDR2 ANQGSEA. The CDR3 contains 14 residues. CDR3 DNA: TGCAGCGTTGAAGCCTACAATAAACCAGAGACCCAGTACTTC. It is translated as CSVEAYNKPETQYF. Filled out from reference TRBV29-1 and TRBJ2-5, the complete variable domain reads SAVISQKPSRDICQRGTSLTIQCQVDSQVTMMFWYRQQPGQSLTLIATANQGSEATYESGFVIDKFPISRPNLTFSTLTVSNMSPEDSSIYLCSVEAYNKPETQYFGPGTRLLVL.